This record looks at one TCR beta chain sequence and its context. This specimen belongs to a study of blood T cell repertoires in COVID-19. The repertoire was sequenced with immunoSEQ multiplex PCR; TCRdb's copy has only in-frame clones and lacks some. This sample has under 300,000 clones, with approximately 91% found just once. The clonotype was recovered from a woman in her thirties or forties who had recovered from COVID-19. Sequenced: peripheral blood.

The CDR3 DNA reads TGTGCCAGTAGTATAGCGGCCTTGGGGCTTTCCTTGAATGAGCAGTTCTTC. It codes for CASSIAALGLSLNEQFF. The chain joins TRBV19 to TRBJ2-1; D is possibly TRBD1 (5 bases). Germline V lookup: CDR1 LNHDA, CDR2 SQIVND (reference sequence). V lost 1 base and J 7 bases, leaving 20 bases between the germline ends. The CDR3 is made up of 17 amino acids.